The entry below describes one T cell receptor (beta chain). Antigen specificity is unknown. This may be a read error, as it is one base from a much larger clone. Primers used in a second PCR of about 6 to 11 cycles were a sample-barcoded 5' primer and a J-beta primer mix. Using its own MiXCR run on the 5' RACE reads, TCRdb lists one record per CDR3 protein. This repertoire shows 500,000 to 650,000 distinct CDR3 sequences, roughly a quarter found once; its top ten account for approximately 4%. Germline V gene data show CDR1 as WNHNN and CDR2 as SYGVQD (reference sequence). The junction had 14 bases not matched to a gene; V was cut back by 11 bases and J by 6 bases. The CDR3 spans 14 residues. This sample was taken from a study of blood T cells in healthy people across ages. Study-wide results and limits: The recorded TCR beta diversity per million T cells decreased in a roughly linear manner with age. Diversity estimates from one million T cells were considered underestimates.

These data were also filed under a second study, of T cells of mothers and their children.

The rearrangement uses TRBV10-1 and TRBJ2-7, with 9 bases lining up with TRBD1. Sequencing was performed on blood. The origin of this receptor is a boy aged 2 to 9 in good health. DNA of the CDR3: TGCGCCCACTCGATAGGGACAGGGCACGGCGAGCAGTACTTC. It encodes CAHSIGTGHGEQYF.